The clone carrying this T cell receptor beta chain was seen a single time. Antigen: not known. CDR1 is MDHEN and CDR2 is SYDVKM in the germline V gene. The CDR3 runs 12 residues. Between the trimmed V and J ends, which lost 6 bases and 4 bases, there was a span of 7 bases. The record originates from a study of OX40 agonist ivuxolimab in advanced cancers. As for the study in general: Age averaged 60 years (range about 20 to 80), and around 87% were male.

Study observations and caveats: Relative to CD4+, CD8+ T cells held more expanded clones on average.

Assay used: immunoSEQ multiplex PCR; TCRdb lists only in-frame clones, some missing. The sample holds over 100,000 clones; roughly nine tenths are singletons and the top ten take 0.55%. Samples were taken at baseline and on day 1 of cycles 4 and 7. The chain has TRBV28 and TRBJ1-5; D remains ambiguous. The clonotype comes from an adult with an advanced solid tumor such as melanoma, head and neck, liver or kidney cancer. This specimen consisted of CD4+ or CD8+ T cells sorted from blood, obtained in a trial of the OX40 agonist ivuxolimab. The CDR3 sequence is CASSWANQPQHF. CDR3 coding DNA: TGTGCCAGCAGCTGGGCTAATCAGCCCCAGCATTTT.